The rows below give T cell receptor beta chains drawn from one sample of a study of blood T cells in healthy people across ages. MiXCR, run by TCRdb on the 5' RACE reads, gives a single entry per CDR3 protein. The sample has 980,000 or so distinct CDR3 sequences; roughly 52% are singletons. The sequencing sample was made of blood. All receptors come from a man aged 30 to 45 in good health. Both conserved end residues are part of each CDR3. D genes are given only for firm matches. The listing skips clone size in some rows; elsewhere it reads once, few, many or a size class.

size	V	J	D	DNA	CDR3
-	TRBV7-9	TRBJ2-3	TRBD2	TGTGCCAGCACGGGGGGTGGCACAGATACGCAGTATTTT	CASTGGGTDTQYF
once	TRBV18	TRBJ2-5	-	TGTGCCAGCTCACAAAGCGTCGCCGATGAGCAGTACTTC	CASSQSVADEQYF
few	TRBV4-3	TRBJ2-1	TRBD2	TGCGCCAGCAGCCAAGTGACCAGCGGGGGGGCACTTGAGCAGTTCTTC	CASSQVTSGGALEQFF
-	TRBV29-1	TRBJ2-3	-	TGCAGCGTGGAAGACAGCATGTCTGGCACAGATACGCAGTATTTT	CSVEDSMSGTDTQYF
few	TRBV6-1	TRBJ2-5	-	TGTGCCAGCAGTACCCGACAGGGAGGAGAGACCCAGTACTTC	CASSTRQGGETQYF
-	TRBV9	TRBJ2-7	-	TGTGCCAGCAGCTATCCGGCCCTCGAGCAGTACTTC	CASSYPALEQYF
-	TRBV4-1	TRBJ2-7	-	TGCGCCAGCAGCCAAGGATCGGACATCTCCTACGAGCAGTACTTC	CASSQGSDISYEQYF
-	TRBV18	TRBJ2-5	TRBD2	TGTGCCAGCTCACCACGGACTAGCGACGAGACCCAGTACTTC	CASSPRTSDETQYF
-	TRBV6-5	TRBJ2-5	TRBD1	TGTGCCAGCAGTCCCCTCGGACAGGGGCAAGGGGAGACCCAGTACTTC	CASSPLGQGQGETQYF
many	TRBV3-1	TRBJ2-3	TRBD2	TGTGCCAGCAGCCCACTAGCGGGGGCGCAGTATTTT	CASSPLAGAQYF
once	TRBV27	TRBJ1-6	TRBD1	TGTGCCAGCAGTTTGAGTGGGGGATTACAGGGGGCCTATTCACCCCTCCACTTT	CASSLSGGLQGAYSPLHF
-	TRBV6-6	TRBJ2-3	TRBD1	TGTGCCAGCACCCCGGACAGGGTTTTTCTCACAGATACGCAGTATTTT	CASTPDRVFLTDTQYF
-	TRBV20-1	TRBJ1-4	-	TGCAGTGCTAACTGGCAGTTTAATGAAAAACTGTTTTTT	CSANWQFNEKLFF
-	TRBV30	TRBJ2-5	-	TGTGCCTGGAGTGCTCAAGAGACCCAGTACTTC	CAWSAQETQYF
-	TRBV30	TRBJ1-1	-	TGTGCCTGGAGGGACACAGGGATGGAAGCTTTCTTT	CAWRDTGMEAFF
-	TRBV30	TRBJ2-7	-	TGTGTCTGGAGTGTTTCTTCCTACGAGCAGTACTTC	CVWSVSSYEQYF
-	TRBV25-1	TRBJ1-2	TRBD1	TGTGCCAGCACCCCGACAGGGGGTTTCTATGGCTACACCTTC	CASTPTGGFYGYTF
-	TRBV7-2	TRBJ2-7	TRBD2	TGTGCCAGCAGCCCGGGACTATCTGAGCAGTACTTC	CASSPGLSEQYF
-	TRBV6-1	TRBJ2-3	TRBD1	TGTGCCAGCAGGGACAGGGGGGTGCGCACGCAGTATTTT	CASRDRGVRTQYF
-	TRBV6-4	TRBJ2-3	TRBD2	TGTGCCAGCAGATCACCGGGACTAGCGATAGGAGATACGCAGTATTTT	CASRSPGLAIGDTQYF
-	TRBV5-6	TRBJ1-5	TRBD1	TGTGCCAGCAGCTTGGGACAGGGCAAAGGTCAGCCCCAGCATTTT	CASSLGQGKGQPQHF
-	TRBV6-6	TRBJ2-7	TRBD2	TGTGCCAGCAGTTACCGACCGGGACTAGACGGCGAGCAGTACTTC	CASSYRPGLDGEQYF
once	TRBV10-3	TRBJ1-2	TRBD1	TGTGCCACCCGGACAGGGGTCGAGTATGGCTACACCTTC	CATRTGVEYGYTF
-	TRBV7-9	TRBJ1-1	TRBD1	TGTGCCAGCAGCTTGGACAGGGCCCGGGGCGCTTTCTTT	CASSLDRARGAFF
-	TRBV6-5	TRBJ2-3	-	TGTGCCAGCAGGCCCCCGGGGCCGGGGACAGATACGCAGTATTTT	CASRPPGPGTDTQYF
-	TRBV6-2/TRBV6-3	TRBJ2-7	-	TGTGCCAGCCTCCGGGACACCTTCTCCTACGAGCAGTACTTC	CASLRDTFSYEQYF
once	TRBV2	TRBJ1-4	TRBD1	TGTGCCAGCAGTAGGACAGGGTTTAATGAAAAACTGTTTTTT	CASSRTGFNEKLFF